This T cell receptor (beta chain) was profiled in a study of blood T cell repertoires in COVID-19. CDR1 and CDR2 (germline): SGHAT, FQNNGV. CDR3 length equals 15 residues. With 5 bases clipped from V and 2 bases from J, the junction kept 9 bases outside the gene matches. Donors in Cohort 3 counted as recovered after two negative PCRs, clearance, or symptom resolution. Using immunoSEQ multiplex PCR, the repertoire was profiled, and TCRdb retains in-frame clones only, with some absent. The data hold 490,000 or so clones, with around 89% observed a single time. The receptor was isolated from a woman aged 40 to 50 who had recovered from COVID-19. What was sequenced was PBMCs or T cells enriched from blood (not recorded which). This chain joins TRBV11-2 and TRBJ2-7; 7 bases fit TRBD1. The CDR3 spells CASSQHRDRPYEQYF. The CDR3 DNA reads TGTGCCAGCAGCCAGCATCGGGACAGACCCTACGAGCAGTACTTC.